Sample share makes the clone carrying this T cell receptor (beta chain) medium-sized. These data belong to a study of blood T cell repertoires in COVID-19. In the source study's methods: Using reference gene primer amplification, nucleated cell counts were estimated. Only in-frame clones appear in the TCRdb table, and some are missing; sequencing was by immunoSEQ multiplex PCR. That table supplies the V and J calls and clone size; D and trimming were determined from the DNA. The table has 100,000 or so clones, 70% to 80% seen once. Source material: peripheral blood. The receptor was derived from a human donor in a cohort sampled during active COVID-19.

The CDR3 region has the DNA TGTGCCAGCAGCGACGGGACTAGCGGGAGGGAGATGACCCAGTACTTC. Protein: CASSDGTSGREMTQYF. The chain has TRBV9 and TRBJ2-5, with TRBD2 identical over 16 bases. V shed 3 bases, J shed 7 bases, and the junction held 6 bases outside the gene matches. CDR1 and CDR2 (germline): SGDLS, YYNGEE. This CDR3 region has 16 residues.